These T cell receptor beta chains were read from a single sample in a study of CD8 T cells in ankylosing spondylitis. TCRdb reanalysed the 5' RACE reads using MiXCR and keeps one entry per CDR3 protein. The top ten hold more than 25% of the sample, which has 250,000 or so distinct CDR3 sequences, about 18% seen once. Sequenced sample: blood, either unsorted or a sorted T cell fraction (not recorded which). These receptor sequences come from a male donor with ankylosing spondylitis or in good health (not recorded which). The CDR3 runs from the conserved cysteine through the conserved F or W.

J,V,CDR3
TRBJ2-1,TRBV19,CASSVVTGGMNEQFF
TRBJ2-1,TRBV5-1,CASNPSGSYNEQFF
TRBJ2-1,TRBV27,CASSPGTSLYNEQFF
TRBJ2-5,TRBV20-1,CSAPAGLAGVSETQYF
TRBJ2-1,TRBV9,CASSGGGTQSYNEQFF
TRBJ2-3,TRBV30,CAWSDGTRTDTQYF
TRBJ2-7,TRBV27,CASSLRLGGYEQYF
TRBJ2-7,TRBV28,CASSFEGQSYEQYF
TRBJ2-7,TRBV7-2,CASSPGGGLREQYF
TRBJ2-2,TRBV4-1,CASSQEVAGGYSGELFF
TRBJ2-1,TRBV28,CASSSLAGGPDYEQFF
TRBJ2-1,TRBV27,CASSVGSSNNEQFF
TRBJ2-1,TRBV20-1,CSASNEGNEQFF
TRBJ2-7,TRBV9,CASSGQGGEQYF
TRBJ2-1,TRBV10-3,CAISESGLDRLSSYNEQFF
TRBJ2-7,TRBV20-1,CSAREEPSYEQYF
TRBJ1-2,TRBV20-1,CSARDRQYGDYGYTF
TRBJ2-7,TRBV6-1,CASTKAAGGSNYEQYF
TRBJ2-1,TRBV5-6,CASSPGPEGEQFF
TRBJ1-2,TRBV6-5,CASSYYLTGADGYTF
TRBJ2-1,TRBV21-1,CASSKVERLFPGSYNEQFF
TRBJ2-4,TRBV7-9,CASSLEGGRDIQYF
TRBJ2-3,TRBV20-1,CSARGLAGDDIIDTQYF